This TCR beta chain is from a study of blood T cell repertoires in COVID-19. Study as a whole: Collection of acute and convalescent COVID-19 samples took place in the United States, Italy and Spain.

This CDR3 region has 19 residues. The V end lost 3 bases, the J end lost 5 bases, and 29 bases lay between the germline ends. CDR1 and CDR2 (germline): GTSNPN, SVGIG (reference sequence). This clone was counted only a few times. What the recovered Cohort 3 donors had was two negative PCRs, clearance, or symptom resolution. Measured with immunoSEQ multiplex PCR; TCRdb has only the in-frame clones, and not every one. The sample consists of fewer than 200,000 clones, around four fifths of them appearing once. The sequencing sample was made of PBMCs or T cells enriched from blood (not recorded which). The V and J genes are TRBV30 and TRBJ1-5; maybe TRBD1 (6 bases). The receptor was derived from a woman between 45 and 65 years old who had recovered from COVID-19. The CDR3 region has the DNA TGTGCCTGGAGCGAATCGGGGCAGTTGAGGGGGATTTCCGATCAGCCCCAGCATTTT. Its translation is CAWSESGQLRGISDQPQHF.